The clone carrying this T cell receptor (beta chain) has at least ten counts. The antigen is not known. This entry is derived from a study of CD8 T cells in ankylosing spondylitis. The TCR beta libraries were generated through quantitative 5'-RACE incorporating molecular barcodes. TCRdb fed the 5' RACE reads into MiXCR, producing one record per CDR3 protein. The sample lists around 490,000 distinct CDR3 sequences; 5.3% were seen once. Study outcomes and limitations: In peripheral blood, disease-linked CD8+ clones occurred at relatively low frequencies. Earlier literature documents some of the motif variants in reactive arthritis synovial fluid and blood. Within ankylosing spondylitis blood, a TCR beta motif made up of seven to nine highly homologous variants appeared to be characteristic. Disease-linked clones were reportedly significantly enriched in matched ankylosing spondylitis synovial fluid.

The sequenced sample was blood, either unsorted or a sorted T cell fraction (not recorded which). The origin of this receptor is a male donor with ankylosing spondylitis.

The CDR3 is CASSYSSFGQVNTEAFF. CDR3 in DNA: TGTGCCAGCAGTTACTCGTCGTTTGGACAGGTGAACACTGAAGCTTTCTTT. The J gene is TRBJ1-1, the V gene TRBV6-5, with 7 bases lining up with TRBD1. J was trimmed by 0 bases and V by 0 bases; bases with no gene match: 7. CDR3 length equals 17 residues. Germline V gives CDR1 MNHEY, CDR2 SVGAGI.